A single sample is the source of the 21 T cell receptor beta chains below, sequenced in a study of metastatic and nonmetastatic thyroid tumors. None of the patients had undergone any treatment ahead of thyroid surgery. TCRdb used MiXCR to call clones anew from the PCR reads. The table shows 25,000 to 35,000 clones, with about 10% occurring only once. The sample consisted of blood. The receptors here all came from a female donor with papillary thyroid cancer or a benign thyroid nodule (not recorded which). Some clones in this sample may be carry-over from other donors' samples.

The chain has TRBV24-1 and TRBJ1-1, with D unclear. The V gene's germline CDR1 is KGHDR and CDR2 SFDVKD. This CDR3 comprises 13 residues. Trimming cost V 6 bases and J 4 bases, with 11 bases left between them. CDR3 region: CATSYPAVTEAFF. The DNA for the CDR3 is TGTGCCACCAGTTACCCAGCCGTCACTGAAGCTTTCTTT.

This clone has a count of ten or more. CDR3 sequence reads: CASSIVLASNQPQHF. The CDR3 DNA sequence: TGTGCCAGTAGTATCGTCCTGGCTAGCAATCAGCCCCAGCATTTT. This chain uses TRBV19 with TRBJ1-5; D not resolved. Germline V gene sequence: CDR1 LNHDA, CDR2 SQIVND (reference sequence). V was shortened by 3 bases and J by 0 bases, with 9 bases between the two germline ends. The CDR3 spans 15 residues.

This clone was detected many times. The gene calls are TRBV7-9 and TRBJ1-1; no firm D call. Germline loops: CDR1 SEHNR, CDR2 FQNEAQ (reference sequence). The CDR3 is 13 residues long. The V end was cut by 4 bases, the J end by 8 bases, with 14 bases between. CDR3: CASSSPGPKEAFF. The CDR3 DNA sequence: TGTGCCAGCAGCTCTCCGGGTCCAAAAGAAGCTTTCTTT.

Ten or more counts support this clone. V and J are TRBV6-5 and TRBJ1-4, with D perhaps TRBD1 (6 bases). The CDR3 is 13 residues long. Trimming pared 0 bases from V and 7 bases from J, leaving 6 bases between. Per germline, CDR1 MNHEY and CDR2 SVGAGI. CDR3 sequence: CASSYSRGEKLFF. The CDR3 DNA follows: TGTGCCAGCAGTTACTCCAGGGGTGAAAAACTGTTTTTT.

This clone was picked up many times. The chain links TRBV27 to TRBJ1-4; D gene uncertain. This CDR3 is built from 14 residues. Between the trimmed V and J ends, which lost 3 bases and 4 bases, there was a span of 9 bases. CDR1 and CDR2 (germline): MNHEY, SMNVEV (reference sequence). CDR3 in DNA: TGTGCCAGCAGTTTCCGGGCTCATAATGAAAAACTGTTTTTT. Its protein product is CASSFRAHNEKLFF. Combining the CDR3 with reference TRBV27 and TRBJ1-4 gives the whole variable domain EAQVTQNPRYLITVTGKKLTVTCSQNMNHEYMSWYRQDPGLGLRQIYYSMNVEVTDKGDVPEGYKVSRKEKRNFPLILESPSPNQTSLYFCASSFRAHNEKLFFGSGTQLSVL.

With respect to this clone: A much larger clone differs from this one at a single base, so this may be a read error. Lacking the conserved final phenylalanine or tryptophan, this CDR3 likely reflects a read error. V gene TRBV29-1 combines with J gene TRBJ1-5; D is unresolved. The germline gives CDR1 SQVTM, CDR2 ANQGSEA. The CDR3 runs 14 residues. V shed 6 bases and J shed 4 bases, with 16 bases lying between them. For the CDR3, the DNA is TGCAGCGTGGCCCCCGGGCCTTATAATCAGCCCCAGCATTCT. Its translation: CSVAPGPYNQPQHS.

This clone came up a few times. CDR3 protein: CASSQGGGCDAEAFF. Written as DNA, the CDR3 is TGTGCCAGCAGCCAAGGGGGGGGGTGTGACGCTGAAGCTTTCTTT. The chain joins TRBV3-1 to TRBJ1-1, with a weak D call TRBD1 (5 bases). The V end was cut by 1 base, the J end by 6 bases, with 15 bases between. The germline gives CDR1 LGHDT, CDR2 YNNKEL (reference sequence). The CDR3 is made up of 15 amino acids.

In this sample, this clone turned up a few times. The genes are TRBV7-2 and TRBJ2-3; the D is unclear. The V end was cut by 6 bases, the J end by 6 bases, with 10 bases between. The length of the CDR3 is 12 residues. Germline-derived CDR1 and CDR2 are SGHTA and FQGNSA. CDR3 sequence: CASSVTKDTQYF. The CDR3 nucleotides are TGTGCCAGCAGTGTAACCAAGGATACGCAGTATTTT.

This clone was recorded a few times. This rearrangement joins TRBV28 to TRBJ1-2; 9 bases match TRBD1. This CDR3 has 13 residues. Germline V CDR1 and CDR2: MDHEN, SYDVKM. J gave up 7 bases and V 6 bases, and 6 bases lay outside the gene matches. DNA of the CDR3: TGTGCCAGCAGCTTCCGGGACAGGGTTGGCTACACCTTC. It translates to CASSFRDRVGYTF.

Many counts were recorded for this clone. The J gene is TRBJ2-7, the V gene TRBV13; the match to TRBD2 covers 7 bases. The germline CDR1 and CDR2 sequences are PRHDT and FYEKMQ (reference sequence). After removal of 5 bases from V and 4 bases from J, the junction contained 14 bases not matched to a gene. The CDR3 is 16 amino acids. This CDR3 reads CASSPSQGRERYEQYF. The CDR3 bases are TGTGCCAGCAGCCCCTCCCAAGGGCGGGAGCGGTACGAGCAGTACTTC.

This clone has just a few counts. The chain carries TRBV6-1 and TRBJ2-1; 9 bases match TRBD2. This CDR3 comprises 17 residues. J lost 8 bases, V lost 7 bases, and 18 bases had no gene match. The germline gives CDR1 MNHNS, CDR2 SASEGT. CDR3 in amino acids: CASNGGGVMVFRDEQFF. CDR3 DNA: TGTGCCAGCAATGGCGGGGGGGTAATGGTTTTCAGGGATGAGCAGTTCTTC.

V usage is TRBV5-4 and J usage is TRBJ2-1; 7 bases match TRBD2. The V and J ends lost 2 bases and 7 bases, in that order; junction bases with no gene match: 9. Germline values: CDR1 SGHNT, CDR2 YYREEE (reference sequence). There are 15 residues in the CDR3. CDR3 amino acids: CASSLFMSGGNEQFF. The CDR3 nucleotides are TGTGCCAGCAGCTTATTTATGTCGGGGGGTAATGAGCAGTTCTTC.

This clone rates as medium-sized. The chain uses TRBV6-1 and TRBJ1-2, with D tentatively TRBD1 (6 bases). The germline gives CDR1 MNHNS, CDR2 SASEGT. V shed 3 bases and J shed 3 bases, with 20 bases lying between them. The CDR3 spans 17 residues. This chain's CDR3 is CASSDRFKGGNDYGYTF. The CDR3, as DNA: TGTGCCAGCAGTGATAGGTTCAAAGGGGGGAACGACTATGGCTACACCTTC.

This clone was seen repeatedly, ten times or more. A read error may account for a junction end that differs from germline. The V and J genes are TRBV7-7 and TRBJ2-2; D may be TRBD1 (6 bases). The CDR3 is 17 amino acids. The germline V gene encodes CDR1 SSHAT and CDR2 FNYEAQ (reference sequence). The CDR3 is CASSFSAYREAPGELFF. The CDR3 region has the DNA TGTGCTAGCAGCTTCTCCGCTTACAGGGAAGCGCCCGGGGAGCTGTTTTTT.

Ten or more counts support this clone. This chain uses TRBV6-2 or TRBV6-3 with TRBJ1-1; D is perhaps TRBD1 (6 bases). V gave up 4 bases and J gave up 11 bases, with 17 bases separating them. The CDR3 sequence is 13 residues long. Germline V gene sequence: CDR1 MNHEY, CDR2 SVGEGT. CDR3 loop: CASSSFHRGWAFF. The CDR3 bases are TGTGCCAGCAGTTCGTTCCATAGGGGGTGGGCTTTCTTT.

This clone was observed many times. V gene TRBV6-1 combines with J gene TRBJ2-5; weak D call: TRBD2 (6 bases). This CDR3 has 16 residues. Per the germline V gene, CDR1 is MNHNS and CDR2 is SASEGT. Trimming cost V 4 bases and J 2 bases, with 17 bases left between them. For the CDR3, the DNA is TGTGCCAGCAGTGTTCTTTCGGGCGGGGAACAAGAGACCCAGTACTTC. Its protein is CASSVLSGGEQETQYF.

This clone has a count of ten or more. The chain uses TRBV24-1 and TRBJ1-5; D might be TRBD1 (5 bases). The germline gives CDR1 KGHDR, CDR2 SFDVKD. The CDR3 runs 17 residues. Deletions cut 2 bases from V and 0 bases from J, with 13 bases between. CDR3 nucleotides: TGTGCCACCAGTGATTCCCTGGACATCAATAGCAATCAGCCCCAGCATTTT. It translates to CATSDSLDINSNQPQHF.

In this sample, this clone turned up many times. The CDR3, as DNA: TGTGCCAGCAGCCCCCCCCCGGGACAGAGGTACTATGGCTACACCTTC. It yields the protein CASSPPPGQRYYGYTF. The V and J genes are TRBV6-1 and TRBJ1-2; 7 positions match TRBD1. The germline gives CDR1 MNHNS, CDR2 SASEGT. The CDR3 has 16 residues. Trimming cost V 6 bases and J 3 bases; bases outside gene matches: 13.

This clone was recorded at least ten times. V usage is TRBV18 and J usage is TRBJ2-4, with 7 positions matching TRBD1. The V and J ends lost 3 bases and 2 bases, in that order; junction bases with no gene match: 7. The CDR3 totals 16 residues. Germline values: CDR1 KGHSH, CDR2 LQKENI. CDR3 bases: TGTGCCAGCTCACCGAAGGGACAGCTCCCCAAAAACATTCAGTACTTC. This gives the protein CASSPKGQLPKNIQYF.

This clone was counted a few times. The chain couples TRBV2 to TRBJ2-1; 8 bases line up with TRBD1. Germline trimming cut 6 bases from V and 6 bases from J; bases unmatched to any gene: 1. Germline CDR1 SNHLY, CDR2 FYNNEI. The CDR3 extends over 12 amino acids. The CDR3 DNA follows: TGTGCCAGCAGCGGACAGGGCAATGAGCAGTTCTTC. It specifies CASSGQGNEQFF.

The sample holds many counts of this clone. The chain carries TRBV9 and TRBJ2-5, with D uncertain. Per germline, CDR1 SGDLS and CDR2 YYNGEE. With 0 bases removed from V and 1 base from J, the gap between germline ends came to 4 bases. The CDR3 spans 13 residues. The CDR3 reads CASSVDLQETQYF. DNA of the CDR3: TGTGCCAGCAGCGTAGACCTCCAAGAGACCCAGTACTTC.